These T cell receptor beta chains were read from a single sample in a study of vaccination and CD4 T cells after COVID-19. These receptors lack a known antigen. TCRdb ran MiXCR on the PCR reads and lists one entry per CDR3 protein. In the table there are approximately 10,000 distinct CDR3 sequences, over 60% of which are singletons. Sequenced sample: CD4+ T cells from blood, cultured in vitro. All receptors derive from a human donor who had recovered from COVID-19. The CDR3 runs from the conserved cysteine through the conserved F or W. The D gene is left open where the match is weak. Size is omitted from some rows. Given values are once, few, many or a class for expanded clones.

D gene,V gene,clone size,J gene,CDR3 protein,CDR3 DNA
.,TRBV20-1,few,TRBJ1-2,CSAYRDGNNYGYTF,TGCAGTGCTTACCGGGACGGAAATAACTATGGCTACACCTTC
TRBD1,TRBV7-2,few,TRBJ1-1,CASSRTGDTEAFF,TGTGCCAGCAGCCGCACAGGGGACACTGAAGCTTTCTTT
.,TRBV12-3/TRBV12-4,few,TRBJ1-2,CASSLSNNYGYTF,TGTGCCAGCAGTTTATCGAACAACTATGGCTACACCTTC
.,TRBV12-3/TRBV12-4,.,TRBJ2-3,CASSLLGGTSTDTQYF,TGTGCCAGCAGTTTGCTGGGGGGCACTAGCACAGATACGCAGTATTTT
TRBD1,TRBV11-2,.,TRBJ2-7,CASSPDRGNYEQYF,TGTGCCAGCAGCCCGGACAGGGGAAACTACGAGCAGTACTTC
.,TRBV24-1,.,TRBJ2-1,CATSPMDTASYNEQFF,TGTGCCACCAGCCCGATGGACACCGCGTCCTACAATGAGCAGTTCTTC
.,TRBV5-1,.,TRBJ2-2,CASRTTNTGELFF,TGCGCCAGCAGGACGACGAACACCGGGGAGCTGTTTTTT
TRBD1,TRBV20-1,once,TRBJ2-3,CSGPPGGTATDTQYF,TGCAGTGGCCCCCCAGGGGGCACGGCGACAGATACGCAGTATTTT
.,TRBV30,.,TRBJ1-6,CAWSPGRTASSHSPLHF,TGTGCCTGGAGTCCCGGGCGAACAGCCTCGAGCCATTCACCCCTCCACTTT
.,TRBV10-3,.,TRBJ1-1,CAISLGKNTEAFF,TGTGCCATCAGTCTGGGTAAGAACACTGAAGCTTTCTTT
.,TRBV20-1,.,TRBJ1-5,CSARPRRGDQPQHF,TGCAGTGCTAGACCCCGGAGGGGAGATCAGCCCCAGCATTTT
.,TRBV20-1,.,TRBJ2-2,CSARSPMSGELFF,TGCAGTGCTAGAAGCCCTATGTCCGGGGAGCTGTTTTTT
TRBD2,TRBV20-1,.,TRBJ2-7,CSAVGGLAGLRLSYEQYF,TGCAGTGCAGTTGGAGGACTAGCGGGACTCCGTTTAAGCTACGAGCAGTACTTC
.,TRBV30,.,TRBJ1-5,CAWSKVLNQPQHF,TGTGCCTGGAGTAAGGTGCTCAATCAGCCCCAGCATTTT
TRBD1,TRBV12-3/TRBV12-4,.,TRBJ1-5,CASTIHRGGNSNQPQHF,TGTGCCAGCACCATCCACAGGGGGGGAAATAGCAATCAGCCCCAGCATTTT
.,TRBV7-9,.,TRBJ1-2,CASSLLSGTYGYTF,TGTGCCAGCAGCTTGTTGTCAGGGACCTATGGCTACACCTTC
TRBD2,TRBV7-3,few,TRBJ2-2,CASRLAGANTGELFF,TGTGCCAGCAGACTAGCGGGCGCGAACACCGGGGAGCTGTTTTTT
.,TRBV5-1,.,TRBJ1-6,CASSAGLWLSPLHF,TGCGCCAGCAGCGCGGGACTGTGGCTTTCACCCCTCCACTTT
TRBD1,TRBV27,.,TRBJ1-2,CASSPGQGQGYGYTF,TGTGCCAGCAGCCCCGGACAGGGGCAAGGCTATGGCTACACCTTC
.,TRBV20-1,medium-sized,TRBJ2-7,CSVAVSSYEQYF,TGCAGCGTAGCGGTGAGCTCCTACGAGCAGTACTTC
TRBD2,TRBV11-2,few,TRBJ2-7,CASTTGLDSLYYEQYF,TGTGCCAGCACCACAGGACTAGACTCGTTATACTACGAGCAGTACTTC
.,TRBV10-3,.,TRBJ1-1,CAISAPGGAAFF,TGTGCCATCAGTGCCCCCGGGGGTGCGGCTTTCTTT
TRBD1,TRBV20-1,.,TRBJ1-2,CSATGTGGESNYGYTF,TGCAGTGCTACCGGGACAGGGGGCGAGTCTAACTATGGCTACACCTTC
.,TRBV6-1,.,TRBJ1-5,CASSEAPGVIQPQHF,TGTGCCAGCAGTGAAGCGCCAGGGGTTATTCAGCCCCAGCATTTT
.,TRBV11-2,.,TRBJ1-2,CASSLGRGYHGYTF,TGTGCCAGCAGCTTAGGCAGGGGCTACCATGGCTACACCTTC
.,TRBV12-3/TRBV12-4,medium-sized,TRBJ1-6,CASSFSGALEPLHF,TGTGCCAGCAGTTTTTCGGGGGCGCTTGAGCCCCTCCACTTT
TRBD2,TRBV11-3,.,TRBJ2-5,CASSLGAQRGQETQYF,TGTGCCAGCAGCTTAGGGGCGCAGCGGGGACAAGAGACCCAGTACTTC
.,TRBV6-5,.,TRBJ2-3,CASSYLSGRTDTQYF,TGTGCCAGCAGTTACCTTTCTGGGCGAACAGATACGCAGTATTTT
.,TRBV28,.,TRBJ1-2,CASSLDRSEGYTF,TGTGCCAGCAGTCTTGACCGGTCTGAAGGCTACACCTTC
TRBD1,TRBV20-1,.,TRBJ1-3,CSASRGRGNTIYF,TGCAGTGCTAGCAGGGGGCGAGGAAACACCATATATTTT
.,TRBV9,few,TRBJ1-4,CASSVGWRTNEKLFF,TGTGCCAGCAGCGTAGGTTGGAGGACTAATGAAAAACTGTTTTTT
TRBD1,TRBV7-9,.,TRBJ2-5,CASSQRGGTGTAQYF,TGTGCCAGCAGCCAAAGAGGGGGGACAGGGACGGCCCAGTACTTC
.,TRBV6-5,.,TRBJ1-1,CASSYSAGRNTEAFF,TGTGCCAGCAGTTACTCGGCAGGGAGGAACACTGAAGCTTTCTTT
TRBD2,TRBV20-1,.,TRBJ2-5,CSALEASGPQETQYF,TGCAGTGCGCTTGAGGCTAGCGGGCCACAAGAGACCCAGTACTTC
.,TRBV20-1,.,TRBJ1-1,CSARAQGNTEAFF,TGCAGTGCTAGAGCCCAGGGGAACACTGAAGCTTTCTTT
.,TRBV10-3,.,TRBJ1-2,CAINPDGTHYGYTF,TGTGCCATCAACCCGGACGGAACTCACTATGGCTACACCTTC
TRBD1,TRBV6-1,.,TRBJ2-3,CASSLGQGRTDTQYF,TGTGCCAGCAGCCTCGGACAGGGGAGAACAGATACGCAGTATTTT
.,TRBV4-3,.,TRBJ1-2,CASSQGGEYYGYTF,TGCGCCAGCAGCCAAGGAGGGGAGTACTATGGCTACACCTTC
.,TRBV14,few,TRBJ1-2,CASSQGANYGYTF,TGTGCCAGCAGCCAAGGAGCTAACTATGGCTACACCTTC
.,TRBV12-3/TRBV12-4,.,TRBJ1-2,CASSLRQSNYGYTF,TGTGCCAGCAGTTTACGGCAGAGTAACTATGGCTACACCTTC
.,TRBV7-9,.,TRBJ1-5,CASSLGQGSNQPQHF,TGTGCCAGCAGCTTAGGGCAGGGTAGCAATCAGCCCCAGCATTTT
.,TRBV6-1,.,TRBJ1-1,CASSPLTESMNTEAFF,TGTGCCAGCAGTCCCCTGACAGAGTCGATGAACACTGAAGCTTTCTTT
TRBD1,TRBV5-1,.,TRBJ1-5,CASSEQGAGQPQHF,TGCGCCAGCAGCGAACAGGGGGCGGGTCAGCCCCAGCATTTT
.,TRBV12-2,.,TRBJ1-2,CASRLSPRGGDRDGYTF,TGTGCAAGTCGCTTATCCCCGCGAGGAGGAGATAGGGATGGCTACACCTTC
TRBD2,TRBV2,.,TRBJ2-1,CASSTAGVAYNEQFF,TGTGCCAGCAGTACAGCGGGAGTAGCCTACAATGAGCAGTTCTTC
.,TRBV20-1,.,TRBJ2-1,CSAVVAEGGEQFF,TGCAGTGCTGTCGTAGCGGAGGGTGGTGAGCAGTTCTTC
.,TRBV12-3/TRBV12-4,.,TRBJ1-3,CASSGGMGHTIYF,TGTGCCAGCAGTGGGGGCATGGGACACACCATATATTTT
.,TRBV7-9,.,TRBJ2-3,CASSSATGLSDTQYF,TGTGCCAGCAGCTCCGCGACTGGCTTATCAGATACGCAGTATTTT
.,TRBV20-1,.,TRBJ1-6,CSARAGGANSPLHF,TGCAGTGCTAGAGCGGGGGGCGCAAATTCACCCCTCCACTTT